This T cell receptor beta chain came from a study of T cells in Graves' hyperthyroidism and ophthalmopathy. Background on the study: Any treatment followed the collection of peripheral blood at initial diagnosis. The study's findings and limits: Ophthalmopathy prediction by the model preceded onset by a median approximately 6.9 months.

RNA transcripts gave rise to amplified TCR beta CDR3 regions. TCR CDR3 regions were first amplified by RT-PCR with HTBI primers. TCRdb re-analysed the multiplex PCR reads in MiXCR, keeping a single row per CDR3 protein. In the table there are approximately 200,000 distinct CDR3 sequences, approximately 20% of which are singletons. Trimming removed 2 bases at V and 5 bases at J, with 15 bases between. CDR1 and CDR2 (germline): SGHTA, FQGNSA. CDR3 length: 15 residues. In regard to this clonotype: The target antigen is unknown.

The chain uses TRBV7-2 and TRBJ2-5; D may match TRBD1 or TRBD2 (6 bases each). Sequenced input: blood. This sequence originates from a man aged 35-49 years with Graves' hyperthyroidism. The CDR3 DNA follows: TGTGCCAGCAGCTTAACTATTAGGGGGGTCGAGACCCAGTACTTC. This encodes CASSLTIRGVETQYF.